Following are 7 T cell receptor beta chains from one sample sequenced in a study of early T cells in non-severe SARS-CoV-2 infection. TCRdb fed the 5' RACE reads into MiXCR, producing one record per CDR3 protein. This table has tens of thousands of distinct CDR3 sequences, approximately 9.5% appearing once. What was sequenced was whole blood. Receptor source: an adult who was a healthcare worker with PCR-confirmed SARS-CoV-2 infection or an uninfected control (not recorded which).

This clonotype was seen ten or more times. This rearrangement joins TRBV7-6 to TRBJ2-1; D perhaps matches TRBD2 (6 bases). Trimming removed 1 base at V and 7 bases at J, with 26 bases between. Germline loops: CDR1 SGHVS, CDR2 FNYEAQ. The CDR3 has 19 residues. The CDR3 DNA is TGTGCCAGCAGCTTAGGACCCATCCCAGGGCGGGAAGTGGGGAATGAGCAGTTCTTC. Its translation: CASSLGPIPGREVGNEQFF.

Ten or more counts support this clonotype. V and J are TRBV7-2 and TRBJ1-2, with D maybe TRBD1 (5 bases). V was pared by 3 bases and J by 4 bases, with 12 bases between. In germline, CDR1 is SGHTA, CDR2 FQGNSA. The length of the CDR3 is 14 residues. Here the CDR3 reads CASSFSGIPYGYTF. CDR3 sequence (DNA): TGTGCCAGCAGCTTTTCAGGGATCCCCTATGGCTACACCTTC.

Many counts were recorded for this clonotype. The CDR3 DNA reads TGTGCCATCAGTGAGGGATACGAGCAGTACTTC. As protein: CAISEGYEQYF. V usage is TRBV10-3 and J usage is TRBJ2-7; D is uncertain. The CDR3 sequence is 11 residues long. Germline assignment: CDR1 ENHRY and CDR2 SYGVKD. Trimming took off 2 bases at V and 4 bases at J, with 3 bases between the two ends.

This clonotype was recorded many times. The V call is TRBV20-1, the J call TRBJ2-7, with TRBD1 identical over 8 bases. CDR3 length equals 17 residues. The germline V gene has CDR1 DFQATT and CDR2 SNEGSKA (reference sequence). The trim removed 4 bases at V and 0 bases at J, leaving 14 bases unmatched. CDR3 residues: CSAKGQAISPSSYEQYF. The DNA of the CDR3 is TGCAGTGCTAAGGGACAGGCCATATCGCCCAGCTCCTACGAGCAGTACTTC.

The rearrangement links TRBV20-1 to TRBJ2-3; D might be TRBD2 (6 bases). CDR3 length: 17 amino acids. The V and J ends lost 3 bases and 6 bases respectively, with 25 bases between them. Germline V gives CDR1 DFQATT, CDR2 SNEGSKA (reference sequence). For the CDR3, the DNA is TGCAGTGCTAGCCCTCCCGGCGGTAGCGGAGCTGGGGATACGCAGTATTTT. Translated, it gives CSASPPGGSGAGDTQYF.

This clonotype was recorded many times. The chain recombines TRBV7-9 with TRBJ1-2; TRBD1 aligns across 8 bases. Germline lookup yields CDR1 SEHNR and CDR2 FQNEAQ (reference sequence). This CDR3 comprises 16 residues. Unmatched junction bases numbered 11, after V lost 5 bases and J lost 3 bases. CDR3 protein: CASSPPGTGLDYGYTF. The CDR3 DNA reads as TGTGCCAGCAGCCCACCTGGGACAGGTCTCGACTATGGCTACACCTTC.

The genes are TRBV12-3 or TRBV12-4 and TRBJ2-6; no reliable D call. Trimming pared 4 bases from V and 2 bases from J, leaving 15 bases between. There are 17 residues in the CDR3. CDR3 DNA: TGTGCCAGCAGTTATCTGGGCAGTTGGGCTGGGGCCAACGTCCTGACTTTC. Protein: CASSYLGSWAGANVLTF.